This paragraph covers one T cell receptor (beta chain) sequence. The assay was immunoSEQ multiplex PCR, and TCRdb's table has in-frame clones only and misses some. The sample shows tens of thousands of clones, around 94% of them seen only once. This sample is part of a study of T cell changes during pregnancy in multiple sclerosis. Losses at the gene ends were 1 base for V and 6 bases for J; bases not matched to a gene: 14. Germline-derived CDR1 and CDR2 are SGHDN and FVKESK. CDR3 length: 20 residues. This rearrangement joins TRBV14 to TRBJ2-1, with TRBD2 matching 14 bases. This TCR derives from a female donor with multiple sclerosis, enrolled in a pregnancy study. The input for sequencing was CD4+ T cells from peripheral blood mononuclear cells, taken before pregnancy. The CDR3 spells CASSQAPGTSGGGYFNEQFF. CDR3 sequence (DNA): TGTGCCAGCAGCCAAGCCCCGGGGACTAGCGGGGGAGGATATTTCAATGAGCAGTTCTTC.